One and the same sample provided the 11 T cell receptor beta chains below, sequenced in a study of identical twins. MiXCR, run by TCRdb on the 5' RACE reads, gives a single entry per CDR3 protein. This sample has roughly 500,000 distinct CDR3 sequences, with 20% to 25% found just once. The sample was also linked to a second study, of T cells expressing NK-cell markers.

Sequencing was performed on CD4+ T cells sorted from blood. The receptors come from a woman aged 18-30 years in good health.

This clonotype was detected a few times. This chain links TRBV20-1 with TRBJ2-1, with D possibly matching TRBD2 (6 bases). CDR1 is DFQATT, CDR2 SNEGSKA, per germline (reference sequence). The CDR3 extends over 13 amino acids. Trimming pared 6 bases from V and 7 bases from J, leaving 16 bases between. The CDR3, as DNA: TGCAGTGCGCGGGACCCCCCACGGAATGAGCAGTTCTTC. Its translation is CSARDPPRNEQFF.

This chain's CDR3 is CASNQGYGYTF. The CDR3 coding sequence is TGTGCCAGTAACCAGGGGTATGGCTACACCTTC. The chain links TRBV10-3 to TRBJ1-2, with D perhaps TRBD1 (6 bases). V gave up 10 bases and J gave up 5 bases, with 11 bases separating them. Germline CDR1 reads ENHRY; CDR2 reads SYGVKD. The CDR3 extends over 11 amino acids.

V and J are TRBV4-3 and TRBJ1-2; D is ambiguous. The CDR3 loop spans 15 amino acids. The V end was cut by 0 bases, the J end by 4 bases, with 12 bases between. The germline CDR1 and CDR2 sequences are LGHNA and YSLEER. The CDR3, as DNA: TGCGCCAGCAGCCAAGACGCTGCGGGCGGCTATGGCTACACCTTC. This codes for CASSQDAAGGYGYTF.

This clonotype was observed a few times. The rearrangement uses TRBV15 and TRBJ1-2; no clear D. Trimming pared 0 bases from V and 0 bases from J, leaving 11 bases between. This CDR3 comprises 16 residues. The germline gives CDR1 LNHNV, CDR2 YYDKDF (reference sequence). The CDR3 loop reads CATSRDPRTPNYGYTF. CDR3 DNA sequence: TGTGCCACCAGCAGAGATCCGCGAACCCCTAACTATGGCTACACCTTC.

The rearrangement uses TRBV20-1 and TRBJ2-3, with 7 bases lining up with TRBD2. This CDR3 spans 15 amino acids. Per germline, CDR1 DFQATT and CDR2 SNEGSKA (reference sequence). With 4 bases clipped from V and 2 bases from J, the junction kept 9 bases outside the gene matches. CDR3 DNA sequence: TGCAGTGCTAATTGGGGCCTAGCGGCCACAGATACGCAGTATTTT. The encoded protein is CSANWGLAATDTQYF.

The chain joins TRBV6-5 to TRBJ2-7; the D gene could be TRBD1 or TRBD2 (5 bases each). The CDR3 has 16 residues. Trimming left V 0 bases short and J 0 bases short, with 12 bases between. CDR1 and CDR2 from the germline V gene are MNHEY and SVGAGI. The CDR3 DNA sequence: TGTGCCAGCAGTTACTCGTTGAGGGGTCGCTCCTACGAGCAGTACTTC. Amino acids: CASSYSLRGRSYEQYF.

This clonotype was observed a handful of times. One junction end disagrees with the germline gene, perhaps due to a read error. The chain links TRBV10-2 to TRBJ2-1; possibly TRBD1 or TRBD2 for D (5 bases each). CDR1 and CDR2 (germline): WSHSY, SAAADI. The length of the CDR3 is 12 residues. The CDR3 sequence: CASSELGPPRVF. In nucleotides, the CDR3 is TGCGCCAGCAGTGAGTTGGGACCACCTCGCGTCTTC.

The chain joins TRBV7-8 to TRBJ2-7; the D gene is possibly TRBD2 (5 bases). Germline V lookup: CDR1 SGHVS, CDR2 FQNEAQ. Trimming shortened V by 5 bases and J by 2 bases, and 10 bases separated the two germline ends. The CDR3 contains 13 residues. This chain's CDR3 is CASSLLRAYEQYF. CDR3 coding DNA: TGTGCCAGCAGCCTGCTGAGGGCCTACGAGCAGTACTTC.

This clonotype was seen a few times. CDR3 bases: TGCAGTGCTGTTGGGGGAGGGTTCTACAATGAGCAGTTCTTC. Translation: CSAVGGGFYNEQFF. The chain combines TRBV20-1 with TRBJ2-1, with 7 bases lining up with TRBD2. The V gene's germline CDR1 is DFQATT and CDR2 SNEGSKA (reference sequence). V trimming: 5 bases; J trimming: 3 bases; junction bases outside the gene matches: 7. CDR3 size: 14 residues.

This sequence joins TRBV20-1 and TRBJ1-5; D not resolved. This CDR3 is 15 amino acids long. Trimming stripped 5 bases from V and 0 bases from J, with 14 bases between. In germline, CDR1 is DFQATT, CDR2 SNEGSKA (reference sequence). The CDR3 nucleotides read TGCAGTGCTGCAGGTTTAGGTAATAGCAATCAGCCCCAGCATTTT. Residues: CSAAGLGNSNQPQHF.

This clonotype was counted between two and nine times. V is TRBV20-1 and J is TRBJ2-7; D perhaps matches TRBD2 (5 bases). Germline V gives CDR1 DFQATT, CDR2 SNEGSKA (reference sequence). This CDR3 is 15 amino acids long. V lost 5 bases and J lost 0, with 17 bases in between. The CDR3 here is CSAAPDGESSYEQYF. The CDR3 DNA sequence: TGCAGTGCTGCACCCGACGGGGAGAGCTCCTACGAGCAGTACTTC.